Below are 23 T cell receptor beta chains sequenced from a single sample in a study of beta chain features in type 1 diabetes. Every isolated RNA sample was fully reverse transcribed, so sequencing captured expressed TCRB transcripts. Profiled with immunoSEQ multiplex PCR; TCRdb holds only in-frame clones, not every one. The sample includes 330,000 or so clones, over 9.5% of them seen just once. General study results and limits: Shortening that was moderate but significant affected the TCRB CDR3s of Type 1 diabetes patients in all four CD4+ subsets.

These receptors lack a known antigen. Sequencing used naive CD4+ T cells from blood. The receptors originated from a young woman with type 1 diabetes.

CDR3 loop: CSVISSSGSYNEQFF. The CDR3 DNA reads TGCAGCGTAATAAGCTCTAGCGGCTCCTACAATGAGCAGTTCTTC. J is TRBJ2-1 and V is TRBV29-1; 7 bases agree with TRBD2. Germline V lookup: CDR1 SQVTM, CDR2 ANQGSEA. The CDR3 extends over 15 amino acids. With 6 bases clipped from V and 0 bases from J, the junction kept 8 bases outside the gene matches.

The CDR3 DNA sequence: TGTGCCAGCAGTTTTGGACAGGGTGTTGATACGCAGTATTTT. Its protein product is CASSFGQGVDTQYF. The chain couples TRBV7-9 to TRBJ2-3; 8 positions agree with TRBD1. CDR1 SEHNR and CDR2 FQNEAQ come from the germline V gene (reference sequence). V shed 6 bases, J shed 6 bases, and the junction held 8 bases outside the gene matches. CDR3 length equals 14 residues.

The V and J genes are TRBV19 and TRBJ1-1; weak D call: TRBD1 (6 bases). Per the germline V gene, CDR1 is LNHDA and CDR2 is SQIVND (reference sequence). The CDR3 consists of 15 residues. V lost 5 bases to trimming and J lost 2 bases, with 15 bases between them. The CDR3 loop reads CASSLPPGGNTEAFF. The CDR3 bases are TGTGCCAGTAGTCTCCCCCCGGGGGGCAACACTGAAGCTTTCTTT. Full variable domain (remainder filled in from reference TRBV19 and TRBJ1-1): DGGITQSPKYLFRKEGQNVTLSCEQNLNHDAMYWYRQDPGQGLRLIYYSQIVNDFQKGDIAEGYSVSREKKESFPLTVTSAQKNPTAFYLCASSLPPGGNTEAFFGQGTRLTVV.

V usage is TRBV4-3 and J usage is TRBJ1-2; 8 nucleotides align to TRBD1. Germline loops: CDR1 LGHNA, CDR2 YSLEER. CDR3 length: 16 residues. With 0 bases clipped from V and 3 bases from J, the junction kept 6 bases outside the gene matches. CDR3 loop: CASSQDARTGYYGYTF. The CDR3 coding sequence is TGCGCCAGCAGCCAAGATGCCCGGACAGGGTACTATGGCTACACCTTC.

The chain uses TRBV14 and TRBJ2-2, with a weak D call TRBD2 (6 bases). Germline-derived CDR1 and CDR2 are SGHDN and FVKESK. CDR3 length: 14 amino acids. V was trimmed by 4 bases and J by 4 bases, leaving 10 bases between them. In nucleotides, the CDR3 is TGTGCCAGCAGCCTTGGGGGAGGCACCGGGGAGCTGTTTTTT. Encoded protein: CASSLGGGTGELFF.

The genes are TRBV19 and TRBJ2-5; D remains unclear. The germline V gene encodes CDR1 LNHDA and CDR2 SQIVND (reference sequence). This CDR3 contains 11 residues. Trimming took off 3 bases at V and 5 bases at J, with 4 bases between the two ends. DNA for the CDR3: TGTGCCAGTAGTATTATGGAGACCCAGTACTTC. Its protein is CASSIMETQYF.

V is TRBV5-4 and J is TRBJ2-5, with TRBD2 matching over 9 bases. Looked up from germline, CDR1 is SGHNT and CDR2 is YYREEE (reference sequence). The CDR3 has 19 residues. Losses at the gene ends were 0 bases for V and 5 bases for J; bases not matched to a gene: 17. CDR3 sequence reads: CASSLAPGREGHLLETQYF. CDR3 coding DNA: TGTGCCAGCAGCTTGGCCCCCGGGCGGGAGGGCCACCTTCTGGAGACCCAGTACTTC.

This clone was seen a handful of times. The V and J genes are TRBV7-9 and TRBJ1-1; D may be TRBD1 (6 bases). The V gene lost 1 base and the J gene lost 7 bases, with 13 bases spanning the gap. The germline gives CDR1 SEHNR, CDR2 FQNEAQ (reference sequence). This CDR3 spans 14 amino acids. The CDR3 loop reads CASSLGGQGSEAFF. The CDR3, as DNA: TGTGCCAGCAGCTTAGGGGGGCAGGGAAGTGAAGCTTTCTTT.

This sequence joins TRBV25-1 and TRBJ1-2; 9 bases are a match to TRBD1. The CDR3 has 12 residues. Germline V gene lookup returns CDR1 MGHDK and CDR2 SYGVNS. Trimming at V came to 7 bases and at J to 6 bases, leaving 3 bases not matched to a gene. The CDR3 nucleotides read TGTGCCAGCACGGGACAGGGAAATGGCTACACCTTC. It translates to CASTGQGNGYTF.

CDR3 in amino acids: CSAADRYEQFF. CDR3 coding DNA: TGCAGTGCGGCAGACAGGTATGAGCAGTTCTTC. This chain links TRBV20-1 with TRBJ2-1, with D possibly TRBD1 on 6 matching bases. Germline V gives CDR1 DFQATT, CDR2 SNEGSKA (reference sequence). The CDR3 consists of 11 residues. The V end was cut by 6 bases, the J end by 8 bases, with 11 bases between.

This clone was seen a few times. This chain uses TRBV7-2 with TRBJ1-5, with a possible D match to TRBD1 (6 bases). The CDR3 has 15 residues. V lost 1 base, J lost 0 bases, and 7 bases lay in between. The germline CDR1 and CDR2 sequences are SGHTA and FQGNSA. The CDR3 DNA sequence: TGTGCCAGCAGCTTAGGGACAGCTAGCAATCAGCCCCAGCATTTT. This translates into CASSLGTASNQPQHF.

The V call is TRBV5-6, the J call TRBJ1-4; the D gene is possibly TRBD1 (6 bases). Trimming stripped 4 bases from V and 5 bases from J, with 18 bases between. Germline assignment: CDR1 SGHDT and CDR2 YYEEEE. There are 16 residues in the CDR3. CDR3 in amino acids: CASSRPNAGENEKLFF. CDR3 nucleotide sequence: TGTGCCAGCAGCCGCCCGAACGCAGGGGAAAATGAAAAACTGTTTTTT. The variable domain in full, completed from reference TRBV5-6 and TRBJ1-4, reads DAGVTQSPTHLIKTRGQQVTLRCSPKSGHDTVSWYQQALGQGPQFIFQYYEEEERQRGNFPDRFSGHQFPNYSSELNVNALLLGDSALYLCASSRPNAGENEKLFFGSGTQLSVL.

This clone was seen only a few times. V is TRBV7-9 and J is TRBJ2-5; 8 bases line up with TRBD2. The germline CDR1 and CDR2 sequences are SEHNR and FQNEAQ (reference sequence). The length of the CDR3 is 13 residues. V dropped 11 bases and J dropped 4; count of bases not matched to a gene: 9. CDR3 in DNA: TGTGCCCGAGGCGGGGGGCAAGGAGAGACCCAGTACTTC. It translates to CARGGGQGETQYF.

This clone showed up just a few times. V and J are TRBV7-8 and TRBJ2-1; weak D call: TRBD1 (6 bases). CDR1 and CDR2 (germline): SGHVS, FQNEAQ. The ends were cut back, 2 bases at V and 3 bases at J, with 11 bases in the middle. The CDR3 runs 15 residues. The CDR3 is CASSLIQGGYNEQFF. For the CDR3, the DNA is TGTGCCAGCAGCTTAATACAGGGCGGCTACAATGAGCAGTTCTTC. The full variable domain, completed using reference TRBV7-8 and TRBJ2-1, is GAGVSQSPRYKVAKRGQDVALRCDPISGHVSLFWYQQALGQGPEFLTYFQNEAQLDKSGLPSDRFFAERPEGSVSTLKIQRTQQEDSAVYLCASSLIQGGYNEQFFGPGTRLTVL.

CDR3 sequence reads: CASSVETAGAGELFF. DNA of the CDR3: TGTGCCAGCAGCGTAGAAACAGCCGGGGCCGGGGAGCTGTTTTTT. V gene TRBV9 combines with J gene TRBJ2-2; TRBD2 might be the D (5 bases). Germline V gene sequence: CDR1 SGDLS, CDR2 YYNGEE. The CDR3 has 15 amino acids. Trimming stripped 0 bases from V and 6 bases from J, with 12 bases between.

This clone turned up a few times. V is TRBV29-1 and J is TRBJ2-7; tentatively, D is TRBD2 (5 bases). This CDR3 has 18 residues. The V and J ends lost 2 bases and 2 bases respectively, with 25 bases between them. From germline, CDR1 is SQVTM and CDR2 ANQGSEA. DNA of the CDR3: TGCAGCGTTGAAAACGTAGTTACGAAGGTGCGGGCCGCCTACGAGCAGTACTTC. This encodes CSVENVVTKVRAAYEQYF.

Here the CDR3 reads CSIRLAGPYEQYF. The CDR3 DNA reads TGCAGCATAAGACTAGCGGGACCCTACGAGCAGTACTTC. V gene TRBV29-1 combines with J gene TRBJ2-5, with 11 bases identical to TRBD2. The J call is doubtful: the DNA matches TRBJ2-7 better. Germline lookup yields CDR1 SQVTM and CDR2 ANQGSEA. This CDR3 is built from 13 residues.

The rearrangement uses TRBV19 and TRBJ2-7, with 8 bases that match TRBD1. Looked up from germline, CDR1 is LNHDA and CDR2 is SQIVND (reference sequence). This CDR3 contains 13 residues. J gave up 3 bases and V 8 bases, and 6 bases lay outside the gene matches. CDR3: CASSDRGFYEQYF. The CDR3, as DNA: TGTGCCAGTTCCGACAGGGGCTTCTACGAGCAGTACTTC.

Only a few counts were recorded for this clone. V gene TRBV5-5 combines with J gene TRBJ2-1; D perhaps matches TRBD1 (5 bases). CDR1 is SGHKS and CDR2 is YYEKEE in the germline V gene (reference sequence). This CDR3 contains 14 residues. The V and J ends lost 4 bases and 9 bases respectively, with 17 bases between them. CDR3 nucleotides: TGTGCCAGCAGCCAACCAACAGGACCCGGTGAGCAGTTCTTC. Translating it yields CASSQPTGPGEQFF.

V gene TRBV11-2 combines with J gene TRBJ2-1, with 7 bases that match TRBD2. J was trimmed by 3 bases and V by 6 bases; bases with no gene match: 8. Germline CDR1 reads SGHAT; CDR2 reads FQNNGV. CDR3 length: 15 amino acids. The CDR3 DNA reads TGTGCCAGCAGTCCGCCGGGACTAAGCTACAATGAGCAGTTCTTC. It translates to CASSPPGLSYNEQFF.

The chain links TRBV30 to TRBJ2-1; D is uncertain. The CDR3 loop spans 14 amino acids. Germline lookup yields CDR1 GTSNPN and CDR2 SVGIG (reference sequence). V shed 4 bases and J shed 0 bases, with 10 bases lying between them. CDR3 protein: CAWTRMSSYNEQFF. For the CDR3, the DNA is TGTGCCTGGACGCGGATGAGCTCCTACAATGAGCAGTTCTTC.

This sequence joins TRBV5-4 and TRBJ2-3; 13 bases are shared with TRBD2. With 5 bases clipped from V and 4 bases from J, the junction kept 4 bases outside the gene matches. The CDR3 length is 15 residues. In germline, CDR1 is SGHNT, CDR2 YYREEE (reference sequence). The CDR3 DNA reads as TGTGCCAGCAGGCTGGGACTAGCGGGATCAGATACGCAGTATTTT. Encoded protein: CASRLGLAGSDTQYF.

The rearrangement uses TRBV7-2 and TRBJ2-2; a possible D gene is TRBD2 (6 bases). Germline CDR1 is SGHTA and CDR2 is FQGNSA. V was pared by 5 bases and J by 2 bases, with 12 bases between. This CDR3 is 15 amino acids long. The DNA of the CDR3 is TGTGCCAGCAGCATTAGCGGCACTAACACCGGGGAGCTGTTTTTT. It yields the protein CASSISGTNTGELFF.